This is a list of T cell receptor beta chains from one sample in a study of T cell clusters in autoimmune cytopenias. TCRdb re-called the multiplex PCR reads; one entry per CDR3 protein, DNA not given. The table lists roughly 4,000 distinct CDR3 sequences, with less than 20% in the top ten. The same data also went into a second study, on T cell repertoires in aging, cancer and after chemotherapy.

Sequencing used peripheral blood. The receptors derive from a human donor in good health. Both conserved end residues are part of each CDR3. Fields, in order: clone size, CDR3 length, J gene, V gene, CDR3 protein. Size is stated for part of the rows, as once, few or many counts, or as a class when the clone is expanded.

>NA|16|TRBJ1-1|TRBV5-3
CARSGTGQQLNTEAFF
>NA|13|TRBJ1-2|TRBV6-5
CASSDGQDYGYTF
>medium-sized|14|TRBJ1-5|TRBV30
CAWTGTGRNQPQHF
>medium-sized|12|TRBJ1-4|TRBV18
CASSPRGEKLFF
>NA|15|TRBJ2-5|TRBV5-1
CASSSGQGRQETQYF
>medium-sized|16|TRBJ2-1|TRBV5-6
CASSLLSGDRGPEQFF
>NA|15|TRBJ2-7|TRBV5-1
CASSLGGQRAYEQYF
>NA|15|TRBJ2-3|TRBV11-2
CASSRLAASTDTQYF
>NA|15|TRBJ1-1|TRBV5-3
CARSLEGRGLSEAFF
>medium-sized|13|TRBJ2-7|TRBV19
CASSRTRGYEQYF
>NA|16|TRBJ1-3|TRBV5-1
CASSLAGGDSGNTIYF
>NA|13|TRBJ1-5|TRBV6-5
CASSGQGEGPQHF
>NA|13|TRBJ2-2|TRBV5-1
CASSYQGTGELFF
>medium-sized|15|TRBJ1-1|TRBV5-4
CASSWDRGTDTEAFF
>medium-sized|11|TRBJ2-7|TRBV6-2/TRBV6-3
CASRVSYEQYF
>medium-sized|16|TRBJ2-1|TRBV7-2
CASSPRGAGVYNEQFF
>NA|15|TRBJ2-2|TRBV10-1
CASSLGHPNTGELFF
>NA|16|TRBJ2-3|TRBV7-4
CASSPRAGGSTDTQYF
>NA|12|TRBJ1-1|TRBV20-1
CSARPGETEAFF
>NA|15|TRBJ1-5|TRBV24-1
CATSVVWEPNQPQHF
>NA|13|TRBJ1-6|TRBV7-2
CASSLGGNSPLHF
>NA|14|TRBJ1-1|TRBV11-2
CASSQRRVGFKAFF
>medium-sized|15|TRBJ2-3|TRBV6-4
CASSASGGAADTQYF
>NA|14|TRBJ1-4|TRBV5-6
CASSLAGNNEKLFF
>medium-sized|13|TRBJ1-5|TRBV27
CASSQGSNQPQHF
>medium-sized|17|TRBJ1-1|TRBV6-2/TRBV6-3
CASSYQARQLGTTEAFF
>NA|12|TRBJ2-3|TRBV20-1
CSAARGADTQYF
>medium-sized|14|TRBJ1-1|TRBV15
CATSREDRNTEAFF
>NA|14|TRBJ1-5|TRBV10-3
CAISEHRLNQPQHF
>NA|11|TRBJ1-2|TRBV12-3/TRBV12-4
CASGGPYGYTF
>NA|13|TRBJ1-5|TRBV7-2
CASSEEVNQPQHF
>NA|13|TRBJ1-2|TRBV20-1
CSAQDRAGYGYTF
>NA|13|TRBJ1-4|TRBV24-1
CATTHGANEKLFF
>medium-sized|12|TRBJ1-2|TRBV5-5
CASSSGTGGYTF
>NA|13|TRBJ1-5|TRBV10-1
CASSHGSGQPQHF
>medium-sized|13|TRBJ2-7|TRBV19
CASSSGQGYEQYF
>NA|14|TRBJ1-2|TRBV7-2
CASSSGTGGRGYTF
>medium-sized|15|TRBJ2-1|TRBV6-5
CASGELAGGNNEQFF
>NA|15|TRBJ2-6|TRBV7-9
CASSSSFSGANVLTF
>NA|17|TRBJ2-5|TRBV5-1
CASSLGGGGDSGETQYF
>medium-sized|15|TRBJ2-1|TRBV7-6
CASKPQGGLWNEQFF
>NA|18|TRBJ1-3|TRBV7-6
CASSLAGQGLAPGNTIYF
>NA|12|TRBJ2-3|TRBV20-1
CSATVIAFTQYF
>NA|13|TRBJ2-5|TRBV5-1
CASSWGMKETQYF
>NA|15|TRBJ2-5|TRBV10-3
CAISESLGGMETQYF
>medium-sized|13|TRBJ1-2|TRBV19
CASSVNRGSGYTF
>medium-sized|14|TRBJ2-2|TRBV12-3/TRBV12-4
CASSLGANTGELFF
>medium-sized|13|TRBJ2-5|TRBV6-5
CASSQTGQETQYF
>NA|14|TRBJ1-1|TRBV7-2
CASSSLRMNTEAFF